One sample yielded the 20 T cell receptor beta chains listed below, sequenced in a study of shared clonotypes between healthy human individuals. TCRdb keeps only in-frame clones here, not all; method: immunoSEQ multiplex PCR. The data contain approximately 1.4 million clones, roughly 98% of them singletons. Sequenced input: naive CD4+ T cells sorted from blood. Subset given: CD45RA+ positively selected. These TCRs come from a man aged 25-45 years in good health.

For this clone: Within the sample, other DNA sequences also encode this same CDR3. The V call is TRBV6-1, the J call TRBJ1-5; D is undetermined. The germline V and J ends were trimmed by 3 bases and 0 bases, with 6 bases remaining between them. The V gene's germline CDR1 is MNHNS and CDR2 SASEGT. This CDR3 contains 14 residues. CDR3 sequence: CASSEYYSNQPQHF. The DNA of the CDR3 is TGTGCCAGCAGTGAGTATTATAGCAATCAGCCCCAGCATTTT.

V and J are TRBV7-2 and TRBJ1-2; D is ambiguous. The CDR3 sequence is 16 residues long. Trimming left V 5 bases short and J 4 bases short, with 20 bases between. Germline V lookup: CDR1 SGHTA, CDR2 FQGNSA. Here the CDR3 DNA reads TGTGCCAGCAGCCTTAAAGGGTCGTGGGGAGGCTATGGCTACACCTTC. Its protein product is CASSLKGSWGGYGYTF. The variable domain in full, completed from reference TRBV7-2 and TRBJ1-2, reads GAGVSQSPSNKVTEKGKDVELRCDPISGHTALYWYRQSLGQGLEFLIYFQGNSAPDKSGLPSDRFSAERTGGSVSTLTIQRTQQEDSAVYLCASSLKGSWGGYGYTFGSGTRLTVV.

The rearrangement links TRBV20-1 to TRBJ1-4; D is ambiguous. The CDR3 sequence is 9 residues long. The V gene lost 5 bases and the J gene lost 8 bases, with 3 bases spanning the gap. CDR1 is DFQATT, CDR2 SNEGSKA, per germline (reference sequence). CDR3 in DNA: TGCAGTGCTGCCGAAAAACTGTTTTTT. It yields the protein CSAAEKLFF.

V and J are TRBV11-2 and TRBJ2-7; the match to TRBD2 covers 11 bases. CDR3 size: 16 residues. The V gene end was trimmed by 5 bases and the J gene end by 6 bases; junction bases not matched to a gene: 12. The germline CDR1 and CDR2 sequences are SGHAT and FQNNGV. The CDR3 protein is CASSTIAGGPFSEQYF. Here the CDR3 DNA reads TGTGCCAGCAGCACTATAGCGGGAGGGCCTTTTTCCGAGCAGTACTTC.

This chain joins TRBV5-5 and TRBJ2-5; no firm D call. Germline lookup yields CDR1 SGHKS and CDR2 YYEKEE (reference sequence). Deletions cut 0 bases from V and 1 base from J, with 7 bases between. The CDR3 is 14 residues long. The DNA of the CDR3 is TGTGCCAGCAGCTTGGACTGGGTCCAAGAGACCCAGTACTTC. Translation gives CASSLDWVQETQYF.

The CDR3 loop is CATSRDPRQGRGQPQHF. CDR3 DNA sequence: TGTGCCACCAGCAGAGATCCCCGACAGGGGAGGGGTCAGCCCCAGCATTTT. The J gene is TRBJ1-5, the V gene TRBV15; 8 bases line up with TRBD1. The CDR3 contains 17 residues. CDR1 and CDR2 from the germline V gene are LNHNV and YYDKDF (reference sequence). After removal of 0 bases from V and 6 bases from J, the junction contained 10 bases not matched to a gene.

The rearrangement uses TRBV7-6 and TRBJ1-1, with D unclear. Germline assignment: CDR1 SGHVS and CDR2 FNYEAQ. The CDR3 is 14 amino acids. V was trimmed by 4 bases and J by 14 bases, leaving 23 bases between them. The CDR3 DNA is TGTGCCAGCAGCTCAGAGCCGGGTCTACCAAGTTTATTCTTT. It yields the protein CASSSEPGLPSLFF.

The chain links TRBV5-1 to TRBJ2-2, with D maybe TRBD2 (6 bases). The CDR3 totals 15 residues. Germline lookup yields CDR1 SGHRS and CDR2 YFSETQ. V lost 3 bases to trimming and J lost 0 bases, with 9 bases between them. The CDR3 bases are TGCGCCAGCAGCTGGGGGGAAACGAACACCGGGGAGCTGTTTTTT. Protein sequence: CASSWGETNTGELFF.

The gene calls are TRBV4-1 and TRBJ2-1; 10 nucleotides agree with TRBD2. This CDR3 has 18 amino acids. The junction had 8 bases not matched to a gene; V was cut back by 1 base and J by 2 bases. Germline V CDR1 and CDR2: MGHRA, YSYEKL. CDR3 protein: CASSQVASGSHTYNEQFF. The CDR3 nucleotides read TGCGCCAGCAGCCAAGTGGCTAGCGGGAGCCACACCTACAATGAGCAGTTCTTC.

This clone was observed a single time. This sequence joins TRBV5-1 and TRBJ2-3; D remains unclear. The CDR3 sequence is 15 residues long. Trimming removed 0 bases from V and 0 bases from J, with 8 bases in between. In germline, CDR1 is SGHRS, CDR2 YFSETQ. CDR3 in DNA: TGCGCCAGCAGCTTGGCCCCAGTCAGCACAGATACGCAGTATTTT. It specifies CASSLAPVSTDTQYF. The full variable domain, with the rest looked up from reference TRBV5-1 and TRBJ2-3, is KAGVTQTPRYLIKTRGQQVTLSCSPISGHRSVSWYQQTPGQGLQFLFEYFSETQRNKGNFPGRFSGRQFSNSRSEMNVSTLELGDSALYLCASSLAPVSTDTQYFGPGTRLTVL.

The V gene is TRBV11-2, the J gene TRBJ1-4, with D perhaps TRBD1 (5 bases). The germline V gene encodes CDR1 SGHAT and CDR2 FQNNGV. The V and J ends lost 1 base and 8 bases respectively, with 8 bases between them. This CDR3 has 13 amino acids. CDR3 sequence: CASSLGYREKLFF. The CDR3 nucleotides are TGTGCCAGCAGCTTAGGTTACAGGGAAAAACTGTTTTTT.

The rearrangement links TRBV10-3 to TRBJ1-1; a possible D gene is TRBD1 (5 bases). The V gene lost 6 bases and the J gene lost 4 bases, with 15 bases spanning the gap. There are 14 residues in the CDR3. Germline CDR1 reads ENHRY; CDR2 reads SYGVKD. The CDR3 is CAIRSTESTTEAFF. CDR3 nucleotides: TGTGCCATCAGGTCGACAGAATCTACCACTGAAGCTTTCTTT.

The rearrangement uses TRBV27 and TRBJ2-7; either TRBD1 or TRBD2 may fit D (5 bases each). The CDR3 is 13 residues long. The germline gives CDR1 MNHEY, CDR2 SMNVEV (reference sequence). Trimming cost V 10 bases and J 4 bases, with 17 bases left between them. CDR3 DNA sequence: TGTGCCATCAAGACCCGGGACGGATACGAGCAGTACTTC. Its translation: CAIKTRDGYEQYF.

This chain joins TRBV11-3 and TRBJ2-1, with 8 bases matching TRBD2. Germline trimming cut 7 bases from V and 2 bases from J; bases unmatched to any gene: 7. Germline values: CDR1 SGHNT, CDR2 YENEEA. The CDR3 is made up of 15 amino acids. Here the CDR3 DNA reads TGTGCCAGCACCCGGCCAGCGGGAGCCTACAATGAGCAGTTCTTC. It encodes CASTRPAGAYNEQFF.

As for this clone: The same CDR3 can be traced to other DNA sequences in this sample. This chain joins TRBV9 and TRBJ1-4, with 11 bases fitting TRBD1. Germline-derived CDR1 and CDR2 are SGDLS and YYNGEE. This CDR3 has 15 amino acids. The ends lost 0 bases at V and 8 bases at J; junction bases unmatched: 3. In DNA, the CDR3 is TGTGCCAGCAGCGTAGCTGGGACAGGGGGGGAAAAACTGTTTTTT. Its protein product is CASSVAGTGGEKLFF.

The gene calls are TRBV27 and TRBJ2-2, with D possibly called TRBD1 or TRBD2 (5 bases each). Deletions cut 3 bases from V and 6 bases from J, with 17 bases between. Looked up from germline, CDR1 is MNHEY and CDR2 is SMNVEV (reference sequence). The CDR3 is 16 amino acids. CDR3 amino acids: CASSFRDASLAGELFF. The CDR3 DNA reads as TGTGCCAGCAGTTTCCGGGACGCGTCGTTGGCCGGGGAGCTGTTTTTT.

This chain joins TRBV29-1 and TRBJ2-3; no clear D. Trimming removed 2 bases from V and 0 bases from J, with 9 bases in between. Germline V gene lookup returns CDR1 SQVTM and CDR2 ANQGSEA. This CDR3 region has 14 residues. In nucleotides, the CDR3 is TGCAGCGTTGAAAGGGCAGCCAGCACAGATACGCAGTATTTT. This translates into CSVERAASTDTQYF.

The chain carries TRBV29-1 and TRBJ2-1, with 8 bases lining up with TRBD2. The CDR3 is made up of 14 amino acids. V trimming: 8 bases; J trimming: 0 bases; junction bases outside the gene matches: 6. Germline CDR1 reads SQVTM; CDR2 reads ANQGSEA. The CDR3 here is CSFGAGGSYNEQFF. In nucleotides, the CDR3 is TGCAGCTTCGGGGCGGGGGGCTCCTACAATGAGCAGTTCTTC.

The chain links TRBV28 to TRBJ2-7; 11 positions match TRBD2. The V segment lost 8 bases and the J segment 4 bases; nucleotides outside the gene matches: 10. CDR1 MDHEN and CDR2 SYDVKM come from the germline V gene. The CDR3 length is 15 residues. Here the CDR3 reads CASSNSGRARYEQYF. CDR3 nucleotides: TGTGCCAGCTCTAATAGCGGGAGGGCCCGGTACGAGCAGTACTTC.

This chain links TRBV20-1 with TRBJ2-2, with D uncertain. V gave up 4 bases and J gave up 6 bases, with 6 bases separating them. The germline V gene encodes CDR1 DFQATT and CDR2 SNEGSKA (reference sequence). There are 11 residues in the CDR3. Here the CDR3 reads CSATRAGELFF. CDR3 DNA sequence: TGCAGTGCTACTCGAGCCGGGGAGCTGTTTTTT.